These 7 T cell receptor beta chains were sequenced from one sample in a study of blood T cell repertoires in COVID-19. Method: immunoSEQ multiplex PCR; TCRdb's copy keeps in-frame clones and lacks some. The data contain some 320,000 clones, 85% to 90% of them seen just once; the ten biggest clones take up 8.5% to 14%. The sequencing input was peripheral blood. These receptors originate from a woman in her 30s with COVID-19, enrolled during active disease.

DNA of the CDR3: TGTGCCAGCAGCCTCGAGGGACTCCGACTAGCCAAAAACATTCAGTACTTC. Encoded protein: CASSLEGLRLAKNIQYF. The V and J genes are TRBV7-9 and TRBJ2-4; maybe TRBD2 (6 bases). This CDR3 is built from 17 residues. CDR1 is SEHNR, CDR2 FQNEAQ, per germline (reference sequence). Trimming took 5 bases from V and 0 from J, leaving 17 bases between them.

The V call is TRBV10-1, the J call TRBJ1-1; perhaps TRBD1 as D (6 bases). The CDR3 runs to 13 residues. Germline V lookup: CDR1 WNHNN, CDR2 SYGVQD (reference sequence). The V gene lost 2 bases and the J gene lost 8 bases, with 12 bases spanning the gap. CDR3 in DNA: TGCGCCAGCAGTGAGCTACAGGGAAGGGAAGCTTTCTTT. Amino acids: CASSELQGREAFF.

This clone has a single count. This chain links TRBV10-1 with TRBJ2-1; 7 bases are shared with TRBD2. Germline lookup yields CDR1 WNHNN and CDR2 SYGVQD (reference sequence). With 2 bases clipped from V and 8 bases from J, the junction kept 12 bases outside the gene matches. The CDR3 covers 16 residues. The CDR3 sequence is CASSESELALFDEQFF. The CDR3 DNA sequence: TGCGCCAGCAGTGAGAGTGAACTAGCGTTATTTGATGAGCAGTTCTTC.

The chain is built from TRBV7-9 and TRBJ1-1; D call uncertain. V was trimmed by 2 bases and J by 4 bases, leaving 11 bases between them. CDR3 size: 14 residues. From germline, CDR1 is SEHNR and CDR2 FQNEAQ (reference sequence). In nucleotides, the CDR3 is TGTGCCAGCAGCTTATTATGGGAGGGCACTGAAGCTTTCTTT. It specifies CASSLLWEGTEAFF.

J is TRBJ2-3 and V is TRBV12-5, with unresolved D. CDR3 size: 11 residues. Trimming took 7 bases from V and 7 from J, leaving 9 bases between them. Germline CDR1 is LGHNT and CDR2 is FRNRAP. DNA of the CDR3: TGTGCTAGTGTCCGTTCCCATACGCAGTATTTT. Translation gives CASVRSHTQYF.

The chain's CDR3 is CASSPFGYGYTF. CDR3 DNA sequence: TGTGCCAGCAGCCCCTTCGGCTATGGCTACACCTTC. The genes are TRBV5-6 and TRBJ1-2; D not resolved. This CDR3 region has 12 residues. Germline V gene lookup returns CDR1 SGHDT and CDR2 YYEEEE. V lost 4 bases to trimming and J lost 4 bases, with 8 bases between them.

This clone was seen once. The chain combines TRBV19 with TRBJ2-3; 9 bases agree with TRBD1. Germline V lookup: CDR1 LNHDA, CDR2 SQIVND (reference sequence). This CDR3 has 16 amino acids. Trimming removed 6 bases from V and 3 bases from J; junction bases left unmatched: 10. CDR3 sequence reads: CASRDRDRAVTDTQYF. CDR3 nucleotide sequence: TGTGCCAGTAGAGACCGGGACAGGGCTGTTACAGATACGCAGTATTTT.